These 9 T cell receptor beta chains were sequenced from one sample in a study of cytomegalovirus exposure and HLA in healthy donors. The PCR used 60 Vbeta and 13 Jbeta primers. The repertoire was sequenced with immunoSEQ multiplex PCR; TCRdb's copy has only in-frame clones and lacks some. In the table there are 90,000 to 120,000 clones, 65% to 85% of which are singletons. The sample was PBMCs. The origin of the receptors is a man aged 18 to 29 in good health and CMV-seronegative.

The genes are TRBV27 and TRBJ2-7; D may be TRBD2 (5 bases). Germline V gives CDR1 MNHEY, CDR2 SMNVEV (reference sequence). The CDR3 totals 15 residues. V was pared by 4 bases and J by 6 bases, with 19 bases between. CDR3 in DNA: TGTGCCAGCAGTTGGGGAAGAGGACTTGAATCCGAGCAGTACTTC. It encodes CASSWGRGLESEQYF.

CDR3 region: CASSLGGRGAGELFF. Written as DNA, the CDR3 is TGTGCCAGCAGCTTAGGAGGGCGCGGGGCCGGGGAGCTGTTTTTT. This chain uses TRBV7-6 with TRBJ2-2; a weak D match, TRBD2 (6 bases). The CDR3 runs 15 residues. Germline-derived CDR1 and CDR2 are SGHVS and FNYEAQ. The V end was cut by 1 base, the J end by 6 bases, with 12 bases between.

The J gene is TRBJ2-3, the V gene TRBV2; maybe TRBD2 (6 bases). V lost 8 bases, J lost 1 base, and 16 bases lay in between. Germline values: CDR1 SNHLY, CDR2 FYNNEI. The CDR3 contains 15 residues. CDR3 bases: TGTGCCAGCCGGAGACTAGTGCTTGGCACAGATACGCAGTATTTT. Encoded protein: CASRRLVLGTDTQYF.

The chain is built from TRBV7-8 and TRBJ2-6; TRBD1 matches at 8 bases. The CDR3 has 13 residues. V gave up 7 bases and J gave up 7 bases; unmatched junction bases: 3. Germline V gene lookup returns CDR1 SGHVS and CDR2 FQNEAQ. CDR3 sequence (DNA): TGTGCCAGCATTACAGGGGGAGCCAACGTCCTGACTTTC. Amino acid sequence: CASITGGANVLTF.

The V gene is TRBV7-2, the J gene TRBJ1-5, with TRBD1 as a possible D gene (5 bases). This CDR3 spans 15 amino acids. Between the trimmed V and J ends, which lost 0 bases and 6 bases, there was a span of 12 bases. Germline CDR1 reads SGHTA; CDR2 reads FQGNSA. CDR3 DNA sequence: TGTGCCAGCAGCTTAGCGGGACTATCTAGTCAGCCCCAGCATTTT. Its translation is CASSLAGLSSQPQHF.

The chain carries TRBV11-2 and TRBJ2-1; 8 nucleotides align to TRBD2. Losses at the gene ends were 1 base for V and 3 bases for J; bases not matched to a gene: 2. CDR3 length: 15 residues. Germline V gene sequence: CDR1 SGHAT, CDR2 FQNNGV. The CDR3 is CASSLAAGGYNEQFF. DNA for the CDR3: TGTGCCAGCAGCTTAGCTGCGGGGGGCTACAATGAGCAGTTCTTC. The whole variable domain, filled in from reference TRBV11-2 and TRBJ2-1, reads EAGVAQSPRYKIIEKRQSVAFWCNPISGHATLYWYQQILGQGPKLLIQFQNNGVVDDSQLPKDRFSAERLKGVDSTLKIQPAKLEDSAVYLCASSLAAGGYNEQFFGPGTRLTVL.

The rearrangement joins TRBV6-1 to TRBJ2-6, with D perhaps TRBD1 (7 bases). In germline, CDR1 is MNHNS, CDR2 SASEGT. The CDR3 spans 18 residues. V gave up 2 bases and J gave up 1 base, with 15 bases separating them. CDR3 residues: CASSEMEGASSGANVLTF. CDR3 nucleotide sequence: TGTGCCAGCAGTGAAATGGAGGGGGCTTCTTCTGGGGCCAACGTCCTGACTTTC.

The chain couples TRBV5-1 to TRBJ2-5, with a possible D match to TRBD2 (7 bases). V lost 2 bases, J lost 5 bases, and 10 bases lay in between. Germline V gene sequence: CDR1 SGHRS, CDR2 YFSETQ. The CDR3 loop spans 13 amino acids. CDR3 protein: CASSFGGPETQYF. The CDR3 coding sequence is TGCGCCAGCAGCTTCGGGGGGCCCGAGACCCAGTACTTC.

CDR3 protein: CASSYSSRSDTQYF. CDR3 in DNA: TGTGCCAGCAGTTACTCGTCTAGGTCAGATACGCAGTATTTT. The J gene is TRBJ2-3, the V gene TRBV6-5; D remains unclear. V lost 0 bases to trimming and J lost 4 bases, with 8 bases between them. Germline V gene sequence: CDR1 MNHEY, CDR2 SVGAGI. The CDR3 runs 14 residues.